This record concerns one T cell receptor beta chain sequence. Trimming removed 3 bases from V and 4 bases from J, with 9 bases in between. This CDR3 region has 13 residues. Per germline, CDR1 LGHNA and CDR2 YSLEER. The data originate from a study of blood T cell repertoires in COVID-19. Sequencing was performed with immunoSEQ multiplex PCR; in TCRdb, only in-frame clones are kept and a portion is missing. The repertoire consists of about 58,000 clones, with about 91% occurring once and the leading ten covering about 13%. J is TRBJ2-5 and V is TRBV4-3; unclear D gene. This receptor was obtained from a woman aged 60-75 years with active COVID-19. The sequenced sample was peripheral blood. DNA of the CDR3: TGCGCCAGCAGCCAGGGCTTGGTAGAGACCCAGTACTTC. Amino acid sequence: CASSQGLVETQYF.